This T cell receptor (beta chain) stems from a study of blood T cell repertoires in COVID-19. Study-wide background: COVID-19 samples from acute and convalescent phases originated in the United States, Italy and Spain.

V shed 10 bases and J 5 bases; nucleotides not matched to a gene: 13. The germline CDR1 and CDR2 sequences are MDHEN and SYDVKM. This CDR3 is 14 amino acids long. The method was immunoSEQ multiplex PCR; TCRdb's version includes in-frame clones alone and lacks a portion of them. The sample includes 140,000 to 150,000 clones, 88% of them seen just once. Seattle patients were enrolled during active infection and followed longitudinally. This TCR came from a human donor with COVID-19, enrolled during active disease. The donor label of this sample is uncertain. V and J are TRBV28 and TRBJ2-7, with TRBD2 identical over 8 bases. The sequenced sample was peripheral blood. The CDR3 loop is CATKRAGERDEQYF. CDR3 nucleotides: TGTGCCACCAAAAGAGCGGGAGAACGCGACGAGCAGTACTTC.